The 26 T cell receptor beta chains below come from one sample, sequenced in a study of cytomegalovirus exposure and HLA in healthy donors. The PCR employed 60 Vbeta primers together with 13 Jbeta primers. Assay used: immunoSEQ multiplex PCR; TCRdb lists only in-frame clones, some missing. The data contain more than 95,000 clones, approximately 74% of them singletons. Sequencing used PBMCs. These receptors originate from a woman aged 45-59 years in good health and CMV-seropositive.

The V call is TRBV29-1, the J call TRBJ1-3, with D perhaps TRBD1 (6 bases). The CDR3 is 14 residues long. Germline V CDR1 and CDR2: SQVTM, ANQGSEA. Between the trimmed V and J ends, which lost 8 bases and 7 bases, there was a span of 21 bases. Written as DNA, the CDR3 is TGCAGCATTCGGGCAACGGGACACAGGAACACCATATATTTT. It codes for CSIRATGHRNTIYF.

J is TRBJ2-1 and V is TRBV7-6, with 12 bases lining up with TRBD2. The germline gives CDR1 SGHVS, CDR2 FNYEAQ. Germline trimming cut 5 bases from V and 10 bases from J; bases unmatched to any gene: 15. This CDR3 has 17 amino acids. CDR3 residues: CASSRVLTSGGLGEQFF. The DNA of the CDR3 is TGTGCCAGCAGCCGGGTCCTAACTAGCGGGGGGCTCGGAGAGCAGTTCTTC.

This chain joins TRBV21-1 and TRBJ2-1; TRBD2 is taken as the D call from the table, unchecked against the DNA. TRBV21-1 represents a pseudogene. This CDR3 spans 18 amino acids. The DNA of the CDR3 is TGTGCCAGCAGCAAAGTTAGGTCTAGCGGGAGGGCCAACAATGAGCAGTTCTTC. Its translation is CASSKVRSSGRANNEQFF.

The chain has TRBV19 and TRBJ2-7, with 11 bases aligning to TRBD1. This CDR3 contains 15 residues. Germline CDR1 reads LNHDA; CDR2 reads SQIVND (reference sequence). With 5 bases clipped from V and 4 bases from J, the junction kept 7 bases outside the gene matches. In nucleotides, the CDR3 is TGTGCCAGTAGTGCTCCCGGGACAGGGGGATACGAGCAGTACTTC. Translating gives CASSAPGTGGYEQYF.

This chain joins TRBV27 and TRBJ2-2; D is perhaps TRBD1 (6 bases). V shed 3 bases and J shed 6 bases, with 14 bases lying between them. Per germline, CDR1 MNHEY and CDR2 SMNVEV (reference sequence). The CDR3 loop spans 15 amino acids. In DNA, the CDR3 is TGTGCCAGCAGTTTGCAATCTCGGACAGCCGGGGAGCTGTTTTTT. Protein product: CASSLQSRTAGELFF.

The rearrangement links TRBV27 to TRBJ2-1; perhaps TRBD2 as D (6 bases). The CDR3 has 13 amino acids. Trimming stripped 10 bases from V and 4 bases from J, with 14 bases between. The germline CDR1 and CDR2 sequences are MNHEY and SMNVEV (reference sequence). The CDR3 here is CATNLGGYNEQFF. The CDR3 DNA reads as TGTGCCACCAATTTGGGGGGTTACAATGAGCAGTTCTTC.

This clone was observed a handful of times. The chain uses TRBV18 and TRBJ1-3; D is unclear. Germline V gene data show CDR1 as KGHSH and CDR2 as LQKENI. The CDR3 consists of 14 residues. The V end lost 2 bases, the J end lost 0 bases, and 5 bases lay between the germline ends. The CDR3, as DNA: TGTGCCAGCTCACCAAACAGCTCTGGAAACACCATATATTTT. Residues: CASSPNSSGNTIYF.

About this clone itself: Relative to the germline gene, one junction end is altered; a read error may explain this. Other DNA sequences in this sample translate to the same CDR3. The chain links TRBV7-2 to TRBJ2-7, with D perhaps TRBD1 (5 bases). CDR1 is SGHTA and CDR2 is FQGNSA in the germline V gene. This CDR3 has 15 amino acids. CDR3 DNA: TGTGCCAGCACCTTAACAGGAACAAGCTCCTACGAGCAGTACTTC. It translates to CASTLTGTSSYEQYF.

The chain joins TRBV7-2 to TRBJ2-7; D not resolved. This CDR3 is 11 amino acids long. From germline, CDR1 is SGHTA and CDR2 FQGNSA. V gave up 1 base and J gave up 6 bases, with 4 bases separating them. CDR3 sequence reads: CTSSLGGEQYF. The CDR3 DNA sequence: TGTACCAGCAGCTTAGGCGGCGAGCAGTACTTC.

This clone was counted a few times. V and J are TRBV4-2 and TRBJ2-6, with D hard to call. V shed 0 bases and J shed 2 bases, with 8 bases lying between them. The CDR3 has 16 residues. Looked up from germline, CDR1 is LGHNA and CDR2 is YNFKEQ. The CDR3 region is CASSQDWAAGANVLTF. As DNA, the CDR3 is TGTGCCAGCAGCCAAGATTGGGCAGCTGGGGCCAACGTCCTGACTTTC.

This clone was seen a single time. The chain joins TRBV5-1 to TRBJ2-2, with D possibly being TRBD1 (5 bases). From germline, CDR1 is SGHRS and CDR2 YFSETQ. The CDR3 is 15 amino acids. With 7 bases removed from V and 0 bases from J, the gap between germline ends came to 13 bases. The CDR3 spells CASWRAGTNTGELFF. The CDR3, as DNA: TGCGCCAGCTGGCGAGCAGGGACGAACACCGGGGAGCTGTTTTTT.

The V call is TRBV6-1, the J call TRBJ1-1; possibly TRBD1 for D (6 bases). This CDR3 contains 13 residues. CDR1 and CDR2 (germline): MNHNS, SASEGT. The V end lost 5 bases, the J end lost 7 bases, and 14 bases lay between the germline ends. The CDR3 sequence is CASSHRDTIEAFF. CDR3 DNA sequence: TGTGCCAGCAGTCACCGGGACACCATTGAAGCTTTCTTT.

The table lists this clone with a few counts. The chain carries TRBV6-4 and TRBJ2-1; D not resolved. Trimming took off 2 bases at V and 8 bases at J, with 10 bases between the two ends. The CDR3 length is 13 residues. Germline assignment: CDR1 MRHNA and CDR2 SNTAGT. In nucleotides, the CDR3 is TGTGCCAGCAGTGACCCGCCTAGTGATGAGCAGTTCTTC. The encoded protein is CASSDPPSDEQFF.

The chain joins TRBV10-3 to TRBJ2-5; TRBD2 is a possible D gene (6 bases). From germline, CDR1 is ENHRY and CDR2 SYGVKD. This CDR3 comprises 14 residues. V lost 11 bases to trimming and J lost 5 bases, with 21 bases between them. CDR3 in DNA: TGTGCCTCGTGCAGGTCGGGGGAGATCGAGACCCAGTACTTC. Translating it yields CASCRSGEIETQYF.

The chain joins TRBV16 to TRBJ2-3, with no clear D. The V and J ends lost 1 base and 0 bases respectively, with 5 bases between them. Germline V gene data show CDR1 as KGHSY and CDR2 as FQNENV. The CDR3 extends over 14 amino acids. CDR3 sequence: CASSQLRSTDTQYF. The CDR3 region has the DNA TGTGCCAGCAGCCAATTGCGGAGCACAGATACGCAGTATTTT.

V and J are TRBV6-6 and TRBJ1-4; D remains ambiguous. The CDR3 has 13 residues. Germline V CDR1 and CDR2: MNHNY, SVGAGI (reference sequence). Trimming cost V 0 bases and J 8 bases, with 7 bases left between them. The CDR3 sequence is CASSYSFREKLFF. Here the CDR3 DNA reads TGTGCCAGCAGTTACTCTTTCCGGGAAAAACTGTTTTTT.

This chain joins TRBV6-4 and TRBJ2-7, with TRBD1 identical over 7 bases. CDR3 length: 13 amino acids. Germline V gene data show CDR1 as MRHNA and CDR2 as SNTAGT. The ends lost 5 bases at V and 6 bases at J; junction bases unmatched: 7. The DNA for the CDR3 is TGTGCCAGCAGTCGAGACAGGGACGGCGAGCAGTACTTC. Its translation: CASSRDRDGEQYF.

The J gene is TRBJ2-1, the V gene TRBV5-1, with TRBD2 matching 11 bases. Germline CDR1 is SGHRS and CDR2 is YFSETQ. This CDR3 has 15 amino acids. V lost 1 base to trimming and J lost 9 bases; unmatched junction nucleotides: 6. The CDR3 is CASSLTSGGGGEQFF. For the CDR3, the DNA is TGCGCCAGCAGCTTGACTAGCGGGGGAGGGGGTGAGCAGTTCTTC.

The chain carries TRBV2 and TRBJ1-2; D is uncertain. Germline CDR1 SNHLY, CDR2 FYNNEI. V lost 4 bases and J 4 bases, leaving 13 bases between the germline ends. The CDR3 has 14 residues. CDR3 bases: TGTGCCAGCAGTGTTGACATATTCAGCTATGGCTACACCTTC. Protein: CASSVDIFSYGYTF. The variable domain in full, with the rest retrieved from reference TRBV2 and TRBJ1-2, is EPEVTQTPSHQVTQMGQEVILRCVPISNHLYFYWYRQILGQKVEFLVSFYNNEISEKSEIFDDQFSVERPDGSNFTLKIRSTKLEDSAMYFCASSVDIFSYGYTFGSGTRLTVV.

This clone appeared a few times. This chain links TRBV4-1 with TRBJ2-7, with D possibly matching TRBD1 (6 bases). This CDR3 is 16 amino acids long. Germline V lookup: CDR1 MGHRA, CDR2 YSYEKL. Deletions cut 4 bases from V and 3 bases from J, with 19 bases between. CDR3 in amino acids: CASSPDRTVISYEQYF. In DNA form, the CDR3 reads TGCGCCAGCAGCCCTGATCGGACAGTTATTAGCTACGAGCAGTACTTC.

CDR3 protein: CASSEARGQPQHF. CDR3 in DNA: TGTGCCAGCAGCGAAGCTCGTGGTCAGCCCCAGCATTTT. The gene calls are TRBV7-2 and TRBJ1-5, with D hard to call. This CDR3 contains 13 residues. CDR1 SGHTA and CDR2 FQGNSA come from the germline V gene. V gave up 5 bases and J gave up 6 bases, with 11 bases separating them.

CDR3 amino acids: CASSVGQGRHTGELFF. The CDR3 DNA follows: TGTGCCAGCAGTGTGGGACAGGGTAGGCACACCGGGGAGCTGTTTTTT. This rearrangement joins TRBV2 to TRBJ2-2; TRBD1 matches at 9 bases. There are 16 residues in the CDR3. CDR1 and CDR2 from the germline V gene are SNHLY and FYNNEI. V dropped 4 bases and J dropped 3; count of bases not matched to a gene: 6.

The chain has TRBV2 and TRBJ2-7; TRBD1 matches at 7 bases. Germline V gene data show CDR1 as SNHLY and CDR2 as FYNNEI. V trimming: 7 bases; J trimming: 2 bases; junction bases outside the gene matches: 8. The CDR3 runs 14 residues. DNA of the CDR3: TGTGCCAGCACCCTGACAGGGTTAACCTACGAGCAGTACTTC. Protein product: CASTLTGLTYEQYF.

V and J are TRBV25-1 and TRBJ2-1; a possible D gene is TRBD1 (5 bases). The ends were cut back, 4 bases at V and 6 bases at J, with 16 bases in the middle. In germline, CDR1 is MGHDK, CDR2 SYGVNS. CDR3 length: 15 amino acids. In nucleotides, the CDR3 is TGTGCCAGCAGTGTTCAGGGCCTAAGGGGCAATGAGCAGTTCTTC. It specifies CASSVQGLRGNEQFF.

The V call is TRBV5-4, the J call TRBJ2-7, with 8 positions matching TRBD2. J gave up 9 bases and V 3 bases, and 14 bases lay outside the gene matches. Germline values: CDR1 SGHNT, CDR2 YYREEE (reference sequence). CDR3 length: 15 residues. The CDR3: CASSSEREPSSRQYF. CDR3 sequence (DNA): TGTGCCAGCAGCTCTGAGCGGGAGCCCTCCTCGCGGCAGTACTTC.

This chain uses TRBV6-5 with TRBJ2-3, with D possibly TRBD1 on 7 matching bases. Trimming stripped 6 bases from V and 4 bases from J, with 17 bases between. The CDR3 is 15 amino acids. Germline assignment: CDR1 MNHEY and CDR2 SVGAGI. CDR3 in DNA: TGTGCCAGCAGCCCGGAGGGGGCTTGGGCAGATACGCAGTATTTT. It translates to CASSPEGAWADTQYF.